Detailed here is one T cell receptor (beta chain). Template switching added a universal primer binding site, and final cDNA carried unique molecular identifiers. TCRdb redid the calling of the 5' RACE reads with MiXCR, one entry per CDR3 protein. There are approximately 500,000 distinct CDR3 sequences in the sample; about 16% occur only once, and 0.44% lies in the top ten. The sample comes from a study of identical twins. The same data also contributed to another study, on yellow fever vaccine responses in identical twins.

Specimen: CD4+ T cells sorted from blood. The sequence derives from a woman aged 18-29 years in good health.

The CDR3 here is CATSDTGGYNEQFF. CDR3 sequence (DNA): TGTGCCACCAGTGATACTGGGGGATACAATGAGCAGTTCTTC. The chain is built from TRBV24-1 and TRBJ2-1; D may match TRBD1 or TRBD2 (5 bases each). Germline CDR1 and CDR2: KGHDR and SFDVKD. V was clipped by 3 bases and J by 4 bases, with 9 bases between them. This CDR3 contains 14 residues.